The sequence of this T cell receptor beta chain was determined in a study of blood T cell repertoires in COVID-19. Study background: Sources were T cells, B-cell-depleted T cells, or PBMCs; the material itself was cDNA or gDNA.

The participants were between roughly 18 and 100 years old and came from fewer than 25 US areas. In assigning cohorts, the study relied on participant-reported clinical history. Trimming at V came to 3 bases and at J to 1 base, leaving 8 bases not matched to a gene. Germline CDR1 LGHNA, CDR2 YSLEER. CDR3 size: 16 residues. This table comes from immunoSEQ multiplex PCR, and its TCRdb copy is limited to in-frame clones, with some not included. The data show 140,000 or so clones, approximately 80% seen once. The source is a man between 50 and 59 years old who had recovered from COVID-19. The rearrangement joins TRBV4-3 to TRBJ2-7; 8 bases map to TRBD1. The sequenced material came from PBMCs or T cells enriched from blood (not recorded which). CDR3 amino acids: CASSQISGTGSYEQYF. CDR3 nucleotide sequence: TGCGCCAGCAGCCAGATATCCGGGACAGGATCCTACGAGCAGTACTTC.